In its sample, the clone carrying this T cell receptor beta chain was seen once. This sample is drawn from a study of T cell changes during pregnancy in multiple sclerosis. From germline, CDR1 is LNHDA and CDR2 SQIVND (reference sequence). V was shortened by 8 bases and J by 2 bases, with 9 bases between the two germline ends. The CDR3 runs to 13 residues. Profiled with immunoSEQ multiplex PCR; TCRdb holds only in-frame clones, not every one. Of roughly 110,000 clones detected, around nine tenths appear once; the ten largest clones hold more than 1.5%. This TCR was sampled from a female donor with multiple sclerosis, enrolled in a pregnancy study. This sequence joins TRBV19 and TRBJ2-2; tentative D call: TRBD1 (6 bases). This specimen consisted of peripheral blood, obtained in the third trimester of pregnancy. CDR3 in DNA: TGTGCCAGTCAGGGGACCAACACCGGGGAGCTGTTTTTT. Encoded protein: CASQGTNTGELFF.